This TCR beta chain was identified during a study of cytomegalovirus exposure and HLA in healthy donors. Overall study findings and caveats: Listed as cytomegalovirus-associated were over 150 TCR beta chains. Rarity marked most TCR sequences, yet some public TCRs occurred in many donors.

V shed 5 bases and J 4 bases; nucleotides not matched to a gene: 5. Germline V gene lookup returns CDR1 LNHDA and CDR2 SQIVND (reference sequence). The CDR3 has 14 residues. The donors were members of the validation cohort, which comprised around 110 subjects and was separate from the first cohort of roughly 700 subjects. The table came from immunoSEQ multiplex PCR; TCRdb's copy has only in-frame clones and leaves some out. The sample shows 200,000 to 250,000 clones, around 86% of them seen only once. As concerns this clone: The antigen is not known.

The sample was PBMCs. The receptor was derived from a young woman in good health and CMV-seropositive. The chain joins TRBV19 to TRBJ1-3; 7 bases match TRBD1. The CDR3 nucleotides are TGTGCCAGTAGTTACAGGGGATCCGGAAACACCATATATTTT. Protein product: CASSYRGSGNTIYF. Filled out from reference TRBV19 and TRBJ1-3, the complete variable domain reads DGGITQSPKYLFRKEGQNVTLSCEQNLNHDAMYWYRQDPGQGLRLIYYSQIVNDFQKGDIAEGYSVSREKKESFPLTVTSAQKNPTAFYLCASSYRGSGNTIYFGEGSWLTVV.